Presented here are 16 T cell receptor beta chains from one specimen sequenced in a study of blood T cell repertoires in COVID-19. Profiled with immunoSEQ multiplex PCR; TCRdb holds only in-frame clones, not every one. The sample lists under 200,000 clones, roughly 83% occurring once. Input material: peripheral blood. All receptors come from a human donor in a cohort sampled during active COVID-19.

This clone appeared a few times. CDR3 region: CASSGGTSRFNEQFF. CDR3 in DNA: TGTGCCAGCAGCGGGGGGACTAGTAGATTCAATGAGCAGTTCTTC. The V and J genes are TRBV5-5 and TRBJ2-1; 8 nucleotides align to TRBD2. V trimming: 4 bases; J trimming: 6 bases; junction bases outside the gene matches: 9. This CDR3 contains 15 residues. In germline, CDR1 is SGHKS, CDR2 YYEKEE (reference sequence).

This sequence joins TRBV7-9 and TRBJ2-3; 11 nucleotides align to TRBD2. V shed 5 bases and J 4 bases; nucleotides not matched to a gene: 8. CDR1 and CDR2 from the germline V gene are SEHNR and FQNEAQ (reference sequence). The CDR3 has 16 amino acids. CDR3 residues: CASSLASGGIADTQYF. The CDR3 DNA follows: TGTGCCAGCAGCCTGGCTAGCGGGGGGATTGCAGATACGCAGTATTTT.

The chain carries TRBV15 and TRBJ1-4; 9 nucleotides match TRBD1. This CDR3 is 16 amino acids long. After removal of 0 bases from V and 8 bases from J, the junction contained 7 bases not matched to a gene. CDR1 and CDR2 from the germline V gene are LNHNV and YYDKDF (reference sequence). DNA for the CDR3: TGTGCCACCAGCAGAGACCCCGGGACAGGGCGGGAAAAACTGTTTTTT. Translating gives CATSRDPGTGREKLFF.

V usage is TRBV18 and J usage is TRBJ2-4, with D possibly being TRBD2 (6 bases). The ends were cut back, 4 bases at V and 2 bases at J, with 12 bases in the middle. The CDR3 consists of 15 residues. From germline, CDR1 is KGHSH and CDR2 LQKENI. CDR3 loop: CASSLTRGTKNIQYF. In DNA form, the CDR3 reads TGTGCCAGCTCACTTACCCGGGGGACCAAAAACATTCAGTACTTC.

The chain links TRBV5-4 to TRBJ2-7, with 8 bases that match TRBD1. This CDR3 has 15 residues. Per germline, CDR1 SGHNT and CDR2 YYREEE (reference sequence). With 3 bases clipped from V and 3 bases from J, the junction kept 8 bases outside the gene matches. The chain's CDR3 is CASSSGGAEVYEQYF. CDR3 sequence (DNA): TGTGCCAGCAGCTCAGGGGGCGCGGAAGTCTACGAGCAGTACTTC.

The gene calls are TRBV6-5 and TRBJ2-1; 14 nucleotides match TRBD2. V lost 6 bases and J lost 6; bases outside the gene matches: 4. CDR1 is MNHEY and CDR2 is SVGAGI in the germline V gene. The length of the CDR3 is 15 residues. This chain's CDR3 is CASSQGTSGSNEQFF. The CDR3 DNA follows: TGTGCCAGCAGCCAAGGGACTAGCGGGAGCAATGAGCAGTTCTTC.

CDR3: CASSLTSGGLAYEQYF. In DNA, the CDR3 is TGTGCCAGCAGCTTGACTAGCGGGGGGCTCGCCTACGAGCAGTACTTC. V is TRBV7-2 and J is TRBJ2-7, with TRBD2 identical over 13 bases. Germline-derived CDR1 and CDR2 are SGHTA and FQGNSA. J was trimmed by 2 bases and V by 3 bases; bases with no gene match: 4. This CDR3 comprises 16 residues.

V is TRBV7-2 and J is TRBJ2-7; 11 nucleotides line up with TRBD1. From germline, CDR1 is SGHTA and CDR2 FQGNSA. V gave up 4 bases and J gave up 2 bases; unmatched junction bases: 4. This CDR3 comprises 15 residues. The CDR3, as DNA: TGTGCCAGCAGCTCCGGGACAGGGGGACCCTACGAGCAGTACTTC. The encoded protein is CASSSGTGGPYEQYF.

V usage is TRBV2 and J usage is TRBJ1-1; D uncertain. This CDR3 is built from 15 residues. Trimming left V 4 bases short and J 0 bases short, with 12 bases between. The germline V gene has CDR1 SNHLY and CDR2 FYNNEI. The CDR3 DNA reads TGTGCCAGCAGTGTGGAGGGTACCATGAACACTGAAGCTTTCTTT. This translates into CASSVEGTMNTEAFF.

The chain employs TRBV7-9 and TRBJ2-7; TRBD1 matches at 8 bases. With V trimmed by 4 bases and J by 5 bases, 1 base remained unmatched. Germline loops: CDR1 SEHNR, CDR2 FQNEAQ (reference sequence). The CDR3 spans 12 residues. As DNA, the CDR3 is TGTGCCAGCAGCTCGACAGGGGACGAGCAGTACTTC. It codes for CASSSTGDEQYF.

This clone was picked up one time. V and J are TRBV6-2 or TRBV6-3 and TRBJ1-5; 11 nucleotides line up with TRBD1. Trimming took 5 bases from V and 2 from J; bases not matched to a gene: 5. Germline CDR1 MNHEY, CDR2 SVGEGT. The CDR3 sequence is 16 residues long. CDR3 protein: CASSLQGQGGNQPQHF. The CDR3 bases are TGTGCCAGCAGTCTCCAGGGACAGGGGGGCAATCAGCCCCAGCATTTT.

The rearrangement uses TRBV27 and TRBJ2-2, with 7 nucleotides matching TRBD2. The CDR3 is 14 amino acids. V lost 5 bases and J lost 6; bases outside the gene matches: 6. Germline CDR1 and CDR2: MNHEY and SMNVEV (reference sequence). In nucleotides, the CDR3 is TGTGCCAGCAGTAGGGAGGGGCTGGCCGGGGAGCTGTTTTTT. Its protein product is CASSREGLAGELFF.

The CDR3 DNA follows: TGTGCCAGCAGCTGGAACAGGGCTGGCTACACCTTC. Translating gives CASSWNRAGYTF. The V call is TRBV5-4, the J call TRBJ1-2, with a possible D match to TRBD1 (6 bases). V lost 3 bases to trimming and J lost 7 bases, with 10 bases between them. CDR3 length: 12 amino acids. Germline assignment: CDR1 SGHNT and CDR2 YYREEE (reference sequence). The full variable domain, rest sourced from reference TRBV5-4 and TRBJ1-2, is ETGVTQSPTHLIKTRGQQVTLRCSSQSGHNTVSWYQQALGQGPQFIFQYYREEENGRGNFPPRFSGLQFPNYSSELNVNALELDDSALYLCASSWNRAGYTFGSGTRLTVV.

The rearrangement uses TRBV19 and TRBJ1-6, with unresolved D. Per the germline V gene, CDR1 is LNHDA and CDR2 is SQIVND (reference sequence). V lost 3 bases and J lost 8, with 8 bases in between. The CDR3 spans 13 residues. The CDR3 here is CASSMAVYSPLHF. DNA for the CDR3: TGTGCCAGTAGTATGGCAGTTTATTCACCCCTCCACTTT.

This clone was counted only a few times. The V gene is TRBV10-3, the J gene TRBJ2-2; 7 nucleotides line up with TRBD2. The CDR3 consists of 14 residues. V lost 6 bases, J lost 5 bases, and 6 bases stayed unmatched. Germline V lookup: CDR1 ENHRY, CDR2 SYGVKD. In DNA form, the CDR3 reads TGTGCCATCAGCGGACTAGGAAAAACCGGGGAGCTGTTTTTT. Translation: CAISGLGKTGELFF.

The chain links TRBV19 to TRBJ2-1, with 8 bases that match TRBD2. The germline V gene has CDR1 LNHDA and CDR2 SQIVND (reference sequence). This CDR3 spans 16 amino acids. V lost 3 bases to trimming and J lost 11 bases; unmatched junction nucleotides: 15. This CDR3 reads CASSMRSSGWGSQQFF. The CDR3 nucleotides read TGTGCCAGTAGTATGAGGTCTAGCGGGTGGGGAAGTCAGCAGTTCTTC.